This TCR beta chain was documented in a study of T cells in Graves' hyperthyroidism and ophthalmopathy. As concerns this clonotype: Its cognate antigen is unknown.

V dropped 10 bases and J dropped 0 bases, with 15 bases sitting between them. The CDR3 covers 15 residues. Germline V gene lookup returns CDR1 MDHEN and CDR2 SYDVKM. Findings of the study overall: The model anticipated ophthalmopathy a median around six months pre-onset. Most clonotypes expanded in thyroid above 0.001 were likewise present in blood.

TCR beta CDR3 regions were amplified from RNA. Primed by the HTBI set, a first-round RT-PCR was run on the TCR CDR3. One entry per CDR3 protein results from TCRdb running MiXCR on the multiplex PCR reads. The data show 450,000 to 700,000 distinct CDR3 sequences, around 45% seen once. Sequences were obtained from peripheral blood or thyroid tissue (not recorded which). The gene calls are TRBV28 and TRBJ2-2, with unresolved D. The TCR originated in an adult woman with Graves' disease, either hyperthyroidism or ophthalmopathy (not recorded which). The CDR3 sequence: CATKKRLTNTGELFF. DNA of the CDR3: TGTGCCACCAAAAAAAGACTGACGAACACCGGGGAGCTGTTTTTT.